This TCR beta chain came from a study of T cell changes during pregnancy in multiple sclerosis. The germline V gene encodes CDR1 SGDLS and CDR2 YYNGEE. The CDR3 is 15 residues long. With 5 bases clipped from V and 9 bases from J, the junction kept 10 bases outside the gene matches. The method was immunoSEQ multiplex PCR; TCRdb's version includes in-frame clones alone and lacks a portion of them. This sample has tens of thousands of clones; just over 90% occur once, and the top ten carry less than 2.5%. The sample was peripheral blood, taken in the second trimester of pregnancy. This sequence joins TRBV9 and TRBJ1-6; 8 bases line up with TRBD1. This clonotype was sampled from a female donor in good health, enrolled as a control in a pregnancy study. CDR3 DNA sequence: TGTGCCAGCAGTCGGGGGGAGACAGGGGCTTCACCCCTCCACTTT. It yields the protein CASSRGETGASPLHF.